A selection of T cell receptor beta chains follows, all from one sample in a study of cytomegalovirus exposure and HLA in healthy donors. Produced via immunoSEQ multiplex PCR; TCRdb's table is partial and in-frame only. The sample shows over 50,000 clones, about 80% of them seen only once. Sequenced input: PBMCs. Every receptor here comes from a man in his forties or fifties in good health and CMV-seropositive. The CDR3 runs from the conserved cysteine through the conserved F or W. The D gene is left open where the match is weak. Clone size is shown for a subset of rows, as once, few, many or a class of expanded clone.

clone size,J gene,D gene,V gene,CDR3 protein,CDR3 DNA
.,TRBJ2-3,.,TRBV7-2,CASSERRSRTDTQYF,TGTGCCAGCAGTGAACGGCGGTCCCGCACAGATACGCAGTATTTT
.,TRBJ1-1,.,TRBV19,CASSFSAGGRGSEAFF,TGTGCCAGTAGTTTTTCGGCCGGAGGGAGAGGATCTGAAGCTTTCTTT
.,TRBJ2-7,.,TRBV10-3,CAISERRGTYEQYF,TGTGCCATCAGTGAGAGACGGGGGACCTACGAGCAGTACTTC
.,TRBJ2-7,.,TRBV9,CASSVDPGHGPYEQYF,TGTGCCAGCAGCGTGGACCCGGGACACGGCCCCTACGAGCAGTACTTC
once,TRBJ1-5,.,TRBV27,CASSLSRGGLDQPQHF,TGTGCCAGCAGTTTATCGCGCGGGGGGCTTGATCAGCCCCAGCATTTT
.,TRBJ1-1,.,TRBV4-1,CASSHVGSEAFF,TGCGCCAGCAGCCACGTCGGTTCTGAAGCTTTCTTT
.,TRBJ2-7,.,TRBV18,CASSPPESGYEQYF,TGTGCCAGCTCACCACCGGAGTCCGGGTACGAGCAGTACTTC
.,TRBJ1-2,.,TRBV5-1,CASSLAGNYGYTF,TGCGCCAGCAGCTTGGCGGGGAACTATGGCTACACCTTC
.,TRBJ2-1,TRBD2,TRBV7-8,CASSLVLAGGNEQFF,TGTGCCAGCAGCTTAGTACTAGCGGGAGGGAATGAGCAGTTCTTC
.,TRBJ2-3,TRBD1,TRBV12-5,CASGWDREGTDTQYF,TGTGCTAGTGGCTGGGACAGGGAGGGCACAGATACGCAGTATTTT
.,TRBJ2-5,TRBD2,TRBV5-5,CASSLRTGGGGETQYF,TGTGCCAGCAGCTTAAGGACGGGTGGGGGGGGAGAGACCCAGTACTTC
.,TRBJ2-3,TRBD1,TRBV19,CASSADRGSTDTQYF,TGTGCCAGTAGTGCAGACAGGGGGAGCACAGATACGCAGTATTTT
.,TRBJ1-2,TRBD1,TRBV7-8,CASSLEQGNYGYTF,TGTGCCAGCAGCTTAGAACAGGGGAACTATGGCTACACCTTC
.,TRBJ2-7,.,TRBV6-6,CATSLRDVGEQYF,TGTGCCACCTCCCTGCGGGACGTCGGCGAGCAGTACTTC
few,TRBJ2-1,TRBD2,TRBV5-5,CASSSTSGRPGFDNEQFF,TGTGCAAGCAGCTCGACTAGCGGGAGGCCAGGCTTTGACAATGAGCAGTTCTTC
few,TRBJ2-3,.,TRBV19,CASSIVVSFDTQYF,TGTGCCAGTAGTATAGTGGTCAGTTTCGATACGCAGTATTTT
.,TRBJ1-3,.,TRBV18,CASSPPGTGNTIYF,TGTGCCAGCTCACCGCCAGGGACTGGAAACACCATATATTTT
.,TRBJ1-1,TRBD1,TRBV9,CASTRGLNTEAFF,TGTGCCAGCACGAGGGGGCTGAACACTGAAGCTTTCTTT
.,TRBJ2-3,.,TRBV4-2,CVSSQGPLTGEADTQYF,TGTGTCAGCAGCCAGGGACCGTTAACGGGAGAAGCAGATACGCAGTATTTT
.,TRBJ2-7,TRBD1,TRBV7-2,CASTQRGTGAYEQYF,TGTGCCAGCACCCAGAGAGGGACAGGGGCGTACGAGCAGTACTTC
.,TRBJ2-5,TRBD1,TRBV2,CASSRGKGVQETQYF,TGTGCCAGCAGCAGGGGGAAGGGGGTCCAAGAGACCCAGTACTTC
.,TRBJ2-7,.,TRBV6-6,CASGETGPTYEQYF,TGTGCCAGCGGAGAAACAGGGCCCACCTACGAGCAGTACTTC
.,TRBJ1-1,.,TRBV2,CASSEWGDTEAFF,TGTGCCAGCAGTGAATGGGGGGACACTGAAGCTTTCTTT
.,TRBJ1-1,TRBD1,TRBV2,CASSEIFQGVGYTEAFF,TGTGCCAGCAGTGAGATCTTCCAGGGGGTGGGATACACTGAAGCTTTCTTT
.,TRBJ2-7,TRBD1,TRBV6-5,CASSYGQGTYEQYF,TGTGCCAGCAGTTACGGACAGGGGACCTACGAGCAGTACTTC
.,TRBJ1-1,.,TRBV5-1,CASSLLSTSDTEAFF,TGCGCCAGCAGCTTGTTGAGCACGAGCGACACTGAAGCTTTCTTT
.,TRBJ1-5,TRBD1,TRBV18,CASSPRQGLNSNQPQHF,TGTGCCAGCTCACCTAGACAGGGATTGAATAGCAATCAGCCCCAGCATTTT
.,TRBJ2-3,.,TRBV9,CASSVHERIAVHTDTQYF,TGTGCCAGCAGTGTACACGAGCGAATAGCGGTACACACAGATACGCAGTATTTT
.,TRBJ1-5,.,TRBV28,CASSLGGGGARGPQHF,TGTGCCAGCAGTTTGGGGGGTGGGGGGGCGAGGGGACCCCAGCATTTT
once,TRBJ2-2,.,TRBV5-6,CASSLNGGQLNTGELFF,TGTGCCAGCAGCTTGAACGGGGGACAGCTGAACACCGGGGAGCTGTTTTTT
.,TRBJ1-2,TRBD1,TRBV10-3,CDISESVSDRGTRGYTF,TGTGACATCAGTGAGTCCGTGTCCGACAGGGGCACGCGCGGCTACACCTTC
once,TRBJ2-1,.,TRBV27,CATSKPPSYEQFF,TGTGCCACTTCGAAACCCCCCTCCTACGAGCAGTTCTTC
.,TRBJ2-3,TRBD2,TRBV5-1,CASSLGLALDTQYF,TGCGCCAGCAGCCTCGGACTAGCATTAGATACGCAGTATTTT
once,TRBJ1-3,.,TRBV18,CASSAESSGNTIYF,TGTGCCAGCTCAGCGGAAAGCTCTGGAAACACCATATATTTT
.,TRBJ2-3,.,TRBV7-8,CASSSPNTQYF,TGTGCCAGCAGCTCCCCTAATACGCAGTATTTT
.,TRBJ1-4,.,TRBV7-9,CASTLGRRGGNEKLFF,TGTGCCAGCACCCTTGGGCGACGAGGGGGAAATGAAAAACTGTTTTTT
.,TRBJ1-1,.,TRBV6-5,CASSYSPDSHEAFF,TGTGCCAGCAGTTACTCCCCGGACAGTCATGAAGCTTTCTTT
.,TRBJ1-1,TRBD1,TRBV13,CASSFRDRGRDTEAFF,TGTGCCAGCAGCTTCCGGGACAGGGGGAGGGACACTGAAGCTTTCTTT
.,TRBJ1-1,TRBD1,TRBV6-5,CACKPGQGWNTEAFF,TGTGCCTGCAAACCGGGACAGGGCTGGAACACTGAAGCTTTCTTT
.,TRBJ1-2,.,TRBV28,CASSTTTGKLGYTF,TGTGCCAGCAGTACTACGACCGGGAAGCTTGGCTACACCTTC